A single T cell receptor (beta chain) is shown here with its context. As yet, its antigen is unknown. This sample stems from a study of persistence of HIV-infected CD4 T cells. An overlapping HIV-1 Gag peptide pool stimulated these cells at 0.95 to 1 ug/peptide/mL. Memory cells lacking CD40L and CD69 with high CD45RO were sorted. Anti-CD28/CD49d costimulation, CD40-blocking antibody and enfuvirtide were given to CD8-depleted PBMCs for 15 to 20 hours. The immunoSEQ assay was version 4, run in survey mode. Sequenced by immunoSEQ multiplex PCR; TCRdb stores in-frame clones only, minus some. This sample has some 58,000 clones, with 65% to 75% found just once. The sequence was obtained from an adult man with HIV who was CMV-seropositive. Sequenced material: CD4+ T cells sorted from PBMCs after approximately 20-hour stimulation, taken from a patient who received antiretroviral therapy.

CDR3 sequence: CASSPREGPDQPQHF. The CDR3 coding sequence is TGTGCCAGCAGCCCCAGGGAGGGTCCCGATCAGCCCCAGCATTTT. The chain joins TRBV4-2 to TRBJ1-5, with TRBD1 as a possible D gene (5 bases). Trimming shortened V by 4 bases and J by 5 bases, and 15 bases separated the two germline ends. The CDR3 has 15 amino acids. Germline loops: CDR1 LGHNA, CDR2 YNFKEQ.